The 20 T cell receptor beta chains listed next were all sequenced from one sample in a study of blood T cell repertoires in COVID-19. Profiling relied on immunoSEQ multiplex PCR, and the TCRdb table lists in-frame clones only, not all of them. The sample includes 100,000 to 120,000 clones, approximately 85% of them seen just once. Sequenced: peripheral blood. These receptor sequences come from a woman aged 60-75 years with COVID-19, enrolled during active disease.

The chain has TRBV6-2 or TRBV6-3 and TRBJ2-3; possible D gene TRBD2, 6 bases. CDR1 and CDR2 from the germline V gene are MNHEY and SVGEGT. V was cut by 2 bases and J by 1 base, with 10 bases left in between. CDR3 size: 15 residues. The chain's CDR3 is CASSYVGEGTDTQYF. Written as DNA, the CDR3 is TGTGCCAGCAGTTACGTGGGGGAGGGCACAGATACGCAGTATTTT.

The V and J genes are TRBV27 and TRBJ1-5; D might be TRBD1 (6 bases). Germline V gene data show CDR1 as MNHEY and CDR2 as SMNVEV (reference sequence). The CDR3 runs 15 residues. Between the trimmed V and J ends, which lost 0 bases and 4 bases, there was a span of 10 bases. CDR3 sequence reads: CASSLSFRGNQPQHF. The CDR3, as DNA: TGTGCCAGCAGTTTATCATTCAGGGGTAATCAGCCCCAGCATTTT.

The chain couples TRBV4-1 to TRBJ1-2; 8 nucleotides align to TRBD1. The trim removed 3 bases at V and 8 bases at J, leaving 5 bases unmatched. The germline V gene has CDR1 MGHRA and CDR2 YSYEKL. The CDR3 is made up of 13 amino acids. The CDR3 spells CASSQPAGGGYTF. The DNA for the CDR3 is TGCGCCAGCAGCCAGCCTGCAGGGGGCGGCTACACCTTC.

This chain uses TRBV29-1 with TRBJ1-1; TRBD1 matches 8 bases. This CDR3 is 15 amino acids long. Germline-derived CDR1 and CDR2 are SQVTM and ANQGSEA. V gave up 4 bases and J gave up 3 bases; unmatched junction bases: 10. This chain's CDR3 is CSVVLQGAWDTEAFF. In DNA, the CDR3 is TGCAGCGTTGTGTTGCAGGGGGCGTGGGACACTGAAGCTTTCTTT.

This clone occurred a few times. The chain links TRBV5-1 to TRBJ2-3; TRBD2 aligns across 10 bases. The length of the CDR3 is 14 residues. V was clipped by 2 bases and J by 6 bases; unmatched bases: 3. Germline CDR1 is SGHRS and CDR2 is YFSETQ. CDR3 nucleotides: TGCGCCAGCAGCTTTAATAGCGGGGGGGATACGCAGTATTTT. Protein: CASSFNSGGDTQYF.

The chain couples TRBV14 to TRBJ1-1; D is unclear. V shed 1 base and J shed 3 bases, with 15 bases lying between them. The CDR3 length is 16 residues. Germline-derived CDR1 and CDR2 are SGHDN and FVKESK. CDR3 amino acids: CASSQGAVWWDTEAFF. In DNA form, the CDR3 reads TGTGCCAGCAGCCAAGGGGCAGTTTGGTGGGACACTGAAGCTTTCTTT.

This chain joins TRBV19 and TRBJ1-5, with 8 bases identical to TRBD1. Germline V CDR1 and CDR2: LNHDA, SQIVND (reference sequence). V trimming: 7 bases; J trimming: 2 bases; junction bases outside the gene matches: 1. The length of the CDR3 is 13 residues. The CDR3 loop is CASKDRGNQPQHF. As DNA, the CDR3 is TGTGCCAGTAAGGACAGGGGCAATCAGCCCCAGCATTTT.

The chain links TRBV5-1 to TRBJ2-5, with D possibly being TRBD2 (6 bases). From germline, CDR1 is SGHRS and CDR2 YFSETQ. Trimming removed 0 bases from V and 5 bases from J, with 14 bases in between. This CDR3 has 15 residues. DNA for the CDR3: TGCGCCAGCAGCTTGGAGTACCCTGGGGGGGAGACCCAGTACTTC. Translation: CASSLEYPGGETQYF.

The chain combines TRBV24-1 with TRBJ1-1, with a weak D call TRBD1 (5 bases). The V and J ends lost 8 bases and 3 bases respectively, with 12 bases between them. The CDR3 extends over 13 amino acids. Germline assignment: CDR1 KGHDR and CDR2 SFDVKD. Written as DNA, the CDR3 is TGTGCCACCAAGGGGATTGGTGACACTGAAGCTTTCTTT. This gives the protein CATKGIGDTEAFF.

This clone was found a few times. V gene TRBV7-9 combines with J gene TRBJ1-2, with 7 bases matching TRBD1. CDR1 is SEHNR, CDR2 FQNEAQ, per germline (reference sequence). The CDR3 is made up of 15 amino acids. Trimming took 3 bases from V and 1 from J; bases not matched to a gene: 5. CDR3 residues: CASSLGDSFNYGYTF. CDR3 bases: TGTGCCAGCAGCTTGGGGGACAGTTTTAACTATGGCTACACCTTC.

The chain employs TRBV29-1 and TRBJ1-1; D gene ambiguous. The CDR3 is 13 residues long. Trimming pared 4 bases from V and 0 bases from J, leaving 9 bases between. The germline CDR1 and CDR2 sequences are SQVTM and ANQGSEA. This CDR3 reads CSVAGTLNTEAFF. The CDR3 DNA is TGCAGCGTTGCAGGCACTCTGAACACTGAAGCTTTCTTT.

The chain links TRBV27 to TRBJ2-2, with D possibly TRBD1 on 6 matching bases. In germline, CDR1 is MNHEY, CDR2 SMNVEV (reference sequence). The CDR3 sequence is 15 residues long. Deletions cut 3 bases from V and 6 bases from J, with 14 bases between. The CDR3 is CASSFGQGSPGELFF. The DNA for the CDR3 is TGTGCCAGCAGTTTTGGGCAGGGGTCTCCCGGGGAGCTGTTTTTT.

This chain uses TRBV25-1 with TRBJ1-4; 7 bases fit TRBD1. J lost 5 bases, V lost 1 base, and 10 bases had no gene match. The CDR3 length is 17 residues. Germline lookup yields CDR1 MGHDK and CDR2 SYGVNS. The CDR3, as DNA: TGTGCCAGCAGTGAATTAAATACCTGGGGACAGAATGAAAAACTGTTTTTT. Its protein product is CASSELNTWGQNEKLFF.

This clone appeared once. This chain links TRBV27 with TRBJ2-5; D ambiguous. The CDR3 runs to 11 residues. Deletions cut 5 bases from V and 7 bases from J, with 8 bases between. From germline, CDR1 is MNHEY and CDR2 SMNVEV (reference sequence). CDR3 region: CASSTGGTQYF. Written as DNA, the CDR3 is TGTGCCAGCAGTACCGGTGGGACCCAGTACTTC.

This rearrangement joins TRBV5-1 to TRBJ2-2; D not certain. Trimming stripped 3 bases from V and 0 bases from J, with 9 bases between. Germline assignment: CDR1 SGHRS and CDR2 YFSETQ. The CDR3 has 15 amino acids. CDR3 DNA sequence: TGCGCCAGCAGCTCTGCGATATCGAACACCGGGGAGCTGTTTTTT. Translation gives CASSSAISNTGELFF.

The chain links TRBV6-5 to TRBJ2-7, with 8 bases aligning to TRBD1. The V gene's germline CDR1 is MNHEY and CDR2 SVGAGI. The CDR3 runs to 14 residues. After removal of 5 bases from V and 9 bases from J, the junction contained 12 bases not matched to a gene. The CDR3 protein is CASSRTPDRAGQYF. The CDR3 DNA is TGTGCCAGCAGTAGGACCCCGGACAGGGCTGGGCAGTACTTC.

In its sample, this clone was seen once. The chain joins TRBV30 to TRBJ1-3, with TRBD1 matching over 8 bases. Trimming at V came to 4 bases and at J to 0 bases, leaving 5 bases not matched to a gene. CDR1 and CDR2 from the germline V gene are GTSNPN and SVGIG (reference sequence). The CDR3 runs 15 residues. CDR3 sequence reads: CAWNGQGYSGNTIYF. DNA for the CDR3: TGTGCCTGGAACGGACAGGGTTACTCTGGAAACACCATATATTTT.

The rearrangement joins TRBV9 to TRBJ1-1; no firm D call. The CDR3 consists of 12 residues. CDR1 is SGDLS, CDR2 YYNGEE, per germline. V lost 3 bases to trimming and J lost 1 base, with 4 bases between them. Written as DNA, the CDR3 is TGTGCCAGCAGCGGAGAGAACACTGAAGCTTTCTTT. Its translation: CASSGENTEAFF.

The gene calls are TRBV7-6 and TRBJ2-1, with D perhaps matching TRBD2 (5 bases). V was pared by 5 bases and J by 0 bases, with 11 bases between. The V gene's germline CDR1 is SGHVS and CDR2 FNYEAQ. This CDR3 is built from 15 residues. CDR3 in amino acids: CASSTSGNSYNEQFF. The CDR3 region has the DNA TGTGCCAGCAGCACGAGCGGAAACTCCTACAATGAGCAGTTCTTC. Full variable domain (outside the CDR3, taken from reference TRBV7-6 and TRBJ2-1): GAGVSQSPRYKVTKRGQDVALRCDPISGHVSLYWYRQALGQGPEFLTYFNYEAQQDKSGLPNDRFSAERPEGSISTLTIQRTEQRDSAMYRCASSTSGNSYNEQFFGPGTRLTVL.

The chain joins TRBV7-6 to TRBJ1-6; D not resolved. This CDR3 contains 19 residues. Trimming took 4 bases from V and 3 from J, leaving 22 bases between them. Germline V gene sequence: CDR1 SGHVS, CDR2 FNYEAQ. CDR3: CASSWPLGDGEGYNSPLHF. The CDR3 DNA follows: TGTGCCAGCAGCTGGCCCCTTGGTGACGGGGAGGGCTATAATTCACCCCTCCACTTT.